The TCR beta chain described here comes from a study of T cells after yellow fever vaccination. Study background: The fractions with low cell numbers were processed using SMART-Seq v4 Ultra Low Input.

With respect to this clonotype: Its antigen is unidentified.

The CDR3 runs 16 residues. Germline V gives CDR1 SEHNR, CDR2 FQNEAQ (reference sequence). Trimming left V 1 base short and J 4 bases short, with 16 bases between. Universal primer sites and UMIs were introduced during 5'RACE template-switching synthesis of TCR cDNA. TCRdb re-derived calls from the 5' RACE reads in MiXCR, one entry per CDR3 protein. The table shows roughly 400,000 distinct CDR3 sequences, with 18% occurring only once. Study conclusions and caveats: Subsequent to the booster, the majority of primary-vaccination clones reappeared (around 96% CD4, approximately 85% CD8). Within FACS-sorted repertoires, abundant clonotypes contaminating from the bulk population could be present.

Specimen: PBMCs, collected before the yellow fever booster vaccination. The V gene is TRBV7-9, the J gene TRBJ1-1; no definite D call. The source of this sequence is a young man who received the YFV17D yellow fever vaccine. CDR3 region: CASSLVIGPVATEAFF. The CDR3, as DNA: TGTGCCAGCAGCTTAGTGATCGGGCCGGTCGCCACTGAAGCTTTCTTT.